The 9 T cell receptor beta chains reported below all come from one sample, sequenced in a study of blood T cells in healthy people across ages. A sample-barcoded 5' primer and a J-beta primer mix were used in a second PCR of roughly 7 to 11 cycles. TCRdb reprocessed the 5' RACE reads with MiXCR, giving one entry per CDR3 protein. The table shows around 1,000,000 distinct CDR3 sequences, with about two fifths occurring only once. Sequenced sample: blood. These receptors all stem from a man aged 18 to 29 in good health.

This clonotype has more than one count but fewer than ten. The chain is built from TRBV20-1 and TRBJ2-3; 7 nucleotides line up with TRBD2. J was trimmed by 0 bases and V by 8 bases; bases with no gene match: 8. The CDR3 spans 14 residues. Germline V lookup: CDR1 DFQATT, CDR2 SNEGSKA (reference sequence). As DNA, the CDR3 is TGCAGTTTTCAGCGGGGACCCAGCACAGATACGCAGTATTTT. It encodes CSFQRGPSTDTQYF.

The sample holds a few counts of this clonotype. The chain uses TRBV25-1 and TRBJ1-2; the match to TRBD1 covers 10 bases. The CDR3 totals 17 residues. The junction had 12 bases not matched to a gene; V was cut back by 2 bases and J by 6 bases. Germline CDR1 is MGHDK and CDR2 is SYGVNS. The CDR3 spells CASSEPSGTGEIHGYTF. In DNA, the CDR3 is TGTGCCAGCAGTGAACCCTCCGGGACAGGGGAAATTCATGGCTACACCTTC.

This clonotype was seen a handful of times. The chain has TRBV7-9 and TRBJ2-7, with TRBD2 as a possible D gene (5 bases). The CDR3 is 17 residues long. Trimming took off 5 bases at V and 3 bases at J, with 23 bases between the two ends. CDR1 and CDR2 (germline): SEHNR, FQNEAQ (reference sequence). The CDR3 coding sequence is TGTGCCAGCAGCCCTACCACACGGGTCTGGACTGTCTACGAGCAGTACTTC. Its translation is CASSPTTRVWTVYEQYF.

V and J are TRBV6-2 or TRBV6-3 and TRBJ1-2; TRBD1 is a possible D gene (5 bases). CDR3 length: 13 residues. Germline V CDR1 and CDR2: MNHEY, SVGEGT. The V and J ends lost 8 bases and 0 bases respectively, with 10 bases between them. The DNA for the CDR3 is TGTGCCAGCCGGGACCCAGCTAACTATGGCTACACCTTC. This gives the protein CASRDPANYGYTF.

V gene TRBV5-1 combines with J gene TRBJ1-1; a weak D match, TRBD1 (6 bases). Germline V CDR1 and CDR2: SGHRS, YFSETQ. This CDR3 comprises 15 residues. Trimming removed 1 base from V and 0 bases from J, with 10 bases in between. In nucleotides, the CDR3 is TGCGCCAGCAGCTTGCAAGGGACAATGAACACTGAAGCTTTCTTT. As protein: CASSLQGTMNTEAFF.

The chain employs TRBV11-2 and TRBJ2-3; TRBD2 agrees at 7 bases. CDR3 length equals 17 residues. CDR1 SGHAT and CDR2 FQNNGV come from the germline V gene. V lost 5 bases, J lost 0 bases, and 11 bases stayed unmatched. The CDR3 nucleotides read TGTGCCAGCAGCCCACTATCTCTGCGGGAGAGCACAGATACGCAGTATTTT. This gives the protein CASSPLSLRESTDTQYF.

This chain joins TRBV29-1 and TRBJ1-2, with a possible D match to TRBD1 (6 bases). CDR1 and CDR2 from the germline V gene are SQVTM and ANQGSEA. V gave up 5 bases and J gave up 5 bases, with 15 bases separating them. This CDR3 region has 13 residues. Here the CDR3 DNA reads TGCAGCGTTAGGTCTGGGGGCGCGTATGGCTACACCTTC. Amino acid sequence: CSVRSGGAYGYTF.

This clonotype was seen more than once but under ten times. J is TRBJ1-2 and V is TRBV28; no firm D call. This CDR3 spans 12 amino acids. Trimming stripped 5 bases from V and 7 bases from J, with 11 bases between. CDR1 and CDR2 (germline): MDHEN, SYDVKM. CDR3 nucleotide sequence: TGTGCCAGCAGTCTGGTGAGAGGTGGCTACACCTTC. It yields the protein CASSLVRGGYTF.

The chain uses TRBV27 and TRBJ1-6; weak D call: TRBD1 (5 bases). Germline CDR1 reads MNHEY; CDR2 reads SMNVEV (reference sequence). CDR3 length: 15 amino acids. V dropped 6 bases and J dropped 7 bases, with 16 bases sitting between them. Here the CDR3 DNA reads TGTGCCAGCAGCCTCCGACAGACTGTAAATTCACCCCTCCACTTT. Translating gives CASSLRQTVNSPLHF.